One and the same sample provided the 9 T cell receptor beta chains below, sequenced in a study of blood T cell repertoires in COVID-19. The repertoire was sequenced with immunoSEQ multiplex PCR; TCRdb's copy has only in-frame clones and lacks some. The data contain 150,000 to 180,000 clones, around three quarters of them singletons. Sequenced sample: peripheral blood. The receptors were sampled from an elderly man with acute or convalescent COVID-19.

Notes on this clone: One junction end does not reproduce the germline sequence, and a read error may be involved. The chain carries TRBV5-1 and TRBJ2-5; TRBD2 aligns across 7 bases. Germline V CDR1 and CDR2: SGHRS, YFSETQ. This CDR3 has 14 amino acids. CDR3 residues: CASTLGGGLETQYF. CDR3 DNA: TGCGCCAGCACCTTGGGGGGGGGATTGGAGACCCAGTACTTC.

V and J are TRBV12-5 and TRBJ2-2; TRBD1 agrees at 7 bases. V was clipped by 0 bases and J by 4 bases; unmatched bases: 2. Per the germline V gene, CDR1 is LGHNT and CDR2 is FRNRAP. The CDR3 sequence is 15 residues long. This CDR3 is CASGLVSGGTGELFF. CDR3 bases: TGTGCTAGTGGTTTGGTTTCAGGGGGCACCGGGGAGCTGTTTTTT.

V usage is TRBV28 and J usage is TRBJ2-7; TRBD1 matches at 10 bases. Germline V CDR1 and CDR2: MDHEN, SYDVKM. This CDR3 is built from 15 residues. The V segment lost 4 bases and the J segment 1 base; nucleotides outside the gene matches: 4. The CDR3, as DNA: TGTGCCAGCAGTTCACCGGGACAGGGGTCCTACGAGCAGTACGTC. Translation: CASSSPGQGSYEQYV.

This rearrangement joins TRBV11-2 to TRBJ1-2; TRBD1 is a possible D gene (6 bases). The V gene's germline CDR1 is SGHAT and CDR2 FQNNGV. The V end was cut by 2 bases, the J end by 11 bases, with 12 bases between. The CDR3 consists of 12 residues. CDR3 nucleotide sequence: TGTGCCAGCAGCTTATCGGGACATGAATACACCTTC. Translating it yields CASSLSGHEYTF.

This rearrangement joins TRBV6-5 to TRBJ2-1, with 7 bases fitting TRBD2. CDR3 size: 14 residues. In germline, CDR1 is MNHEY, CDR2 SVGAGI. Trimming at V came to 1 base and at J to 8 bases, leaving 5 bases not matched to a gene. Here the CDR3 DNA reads TGTGCCAGCAGTTACTGGAGCGGGGACGATGAGCAGTTCTTC. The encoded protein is CASSYWSGDDEQFF.

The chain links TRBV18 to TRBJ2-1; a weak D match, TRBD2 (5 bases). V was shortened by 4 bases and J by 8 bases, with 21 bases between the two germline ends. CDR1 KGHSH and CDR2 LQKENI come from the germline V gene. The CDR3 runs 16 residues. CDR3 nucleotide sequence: TGTGCCAGCTCACTCACAAGACGGGGTCAAGCGGATGAGCAGTTCTTC. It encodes CASSLTRRGQADEQFF. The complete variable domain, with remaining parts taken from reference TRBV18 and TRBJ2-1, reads NAGVMQNPRHLVRRRGQEARLRCSPMKGHSHVYWYRQLPEEGLKFMVYLQKENIIDESGMPKERFSAEFPKEGPSILRIQQVVRGDSAAYFCASSLTRRGQADEQFFGPGTRLTVL.

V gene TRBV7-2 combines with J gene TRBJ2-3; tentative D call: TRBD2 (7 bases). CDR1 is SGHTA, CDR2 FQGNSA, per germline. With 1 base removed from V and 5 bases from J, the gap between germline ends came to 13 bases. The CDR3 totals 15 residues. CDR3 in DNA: TGTGCCAGCAGCTTAGATGGACAGCGGGGAGATACGCAGTATTTT. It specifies CASSLDGQRGDTQYF.

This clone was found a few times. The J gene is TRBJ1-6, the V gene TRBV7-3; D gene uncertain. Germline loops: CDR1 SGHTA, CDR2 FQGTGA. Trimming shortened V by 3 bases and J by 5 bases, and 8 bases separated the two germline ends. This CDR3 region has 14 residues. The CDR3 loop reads CASSFRRDNSPLHF. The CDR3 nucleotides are TGTGCCAGCAGCTTCAGGCGTGATAATTCACCCCTCCACTTT.

CDR3 DNA: TGTGCCAGCACCCGACAGGGCCTGAGGGAGCTGTTTTTT. Protein product: CASTRQGLRELFF. This rearrangement joins TRBV25-1 to TRBJ2-2, with 7 bases aligning to TRBD1. Trimming removed 7 bases from V and 9 bases from J; junction bases left unmatched: 8. CDR1 and CDR2 (germline): MGHDK, SYGVNS. The CDR3 runs 13 residues.